This T cell receptor beta chain was identified during a study of post-analysis software for immune sequencing data. This clonotype was recorded once. Its target is not known. Study-level findings and limits: TRBV5-6, TRBV5-1 and TRBV20-1 were among four or five TRBV segments more frequent in patients than controls.

Unique-molecular-identifier-tagged TCR beta cDNA libraries were used. TCRdb re-called the PCR reads through MiXCR, storing one row per CDR3 protein. This sample has approximately 690,000 distinct CDR3 sequences, with roughly three fifths found just once. Germline V gives CDR1 LGHDT, CDR2 YNNKEL (reference sequence). With 4 bases removed from V and 3 bases from J, the gap between germline ends came to 17 bases. This CDR3 is built from 16 residues. The sample comprised blood. The chain carries TRBV3-1 and TRBJ2-3, with TRBD2 as a possible D gene (6 bases). The sequence came from a girl aged 2 to 9 with multiple sclerosis. CDR3 sequence (DNA): TGTGCCAGCAGCCTTACGGCGGGGAAGGTAACAGATACGCAGTATTTT. Translated, it gives CASSLTAGKVTDTQYF.